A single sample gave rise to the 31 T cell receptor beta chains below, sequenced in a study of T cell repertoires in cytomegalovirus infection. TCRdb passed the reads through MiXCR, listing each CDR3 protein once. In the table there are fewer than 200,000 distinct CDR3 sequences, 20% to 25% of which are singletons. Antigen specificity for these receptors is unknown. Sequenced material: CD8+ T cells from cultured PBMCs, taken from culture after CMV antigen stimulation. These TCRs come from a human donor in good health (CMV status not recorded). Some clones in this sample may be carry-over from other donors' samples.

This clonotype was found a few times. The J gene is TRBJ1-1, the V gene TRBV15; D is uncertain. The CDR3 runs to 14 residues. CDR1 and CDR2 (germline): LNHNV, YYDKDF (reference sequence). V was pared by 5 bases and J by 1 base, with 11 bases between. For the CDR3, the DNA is TGTGCCACCAGCGGCAGGACGGCGAACACTGAAGCTTTCTTT. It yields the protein CATSGRTANTEAFF.

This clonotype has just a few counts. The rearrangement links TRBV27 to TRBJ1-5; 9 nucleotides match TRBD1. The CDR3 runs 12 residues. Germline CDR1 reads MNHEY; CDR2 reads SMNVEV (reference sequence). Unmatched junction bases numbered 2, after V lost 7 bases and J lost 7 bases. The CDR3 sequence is CASTTGGQPQHF. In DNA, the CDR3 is TGTGCCAGCACGACAGGGGGACAGCCCCAGCATTTT.

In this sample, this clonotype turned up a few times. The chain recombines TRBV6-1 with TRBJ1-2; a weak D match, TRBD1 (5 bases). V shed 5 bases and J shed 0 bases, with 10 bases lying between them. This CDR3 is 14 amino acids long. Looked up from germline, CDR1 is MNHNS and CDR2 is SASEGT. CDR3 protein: CASSSGTTNYGYTF. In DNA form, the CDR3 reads TGTGCCAGCAGTTCTGGGACGACTAACTATGGCTACACCTTC.

CDR3 loop: CASSLWGQGVHIQYF. The DNA of the CDR3 is TGTGCCAGCAGTTTATGGGGACAGGGGGTTCACATTCAGTACTTC. The chain couples TRBV12-3 or TRBV12-4 to TRBJ2-4; 11 nucleotides agree with TRBD1. Unmatched junction bases numbered 5, after V lost 2 bases and J lost 8 bases. The CDR3 covers 15 residues.

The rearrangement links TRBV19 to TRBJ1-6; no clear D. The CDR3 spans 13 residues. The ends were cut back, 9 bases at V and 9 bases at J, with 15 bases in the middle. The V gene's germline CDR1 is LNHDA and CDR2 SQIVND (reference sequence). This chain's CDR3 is CASRRYIGSPLHF. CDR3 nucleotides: TGTGCCAGCCGTAGGTATATCGGTTCACCCCTCCACTTT.

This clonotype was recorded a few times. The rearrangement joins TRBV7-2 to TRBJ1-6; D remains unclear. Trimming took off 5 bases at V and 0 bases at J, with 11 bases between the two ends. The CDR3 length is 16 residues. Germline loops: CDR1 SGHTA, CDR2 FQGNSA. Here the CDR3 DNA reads TGTGCCAGCAGCAAGATGACGAGCTCCTATAATTCACCCCTCCACTTT. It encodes CASSKMTSSYNSPLHF.

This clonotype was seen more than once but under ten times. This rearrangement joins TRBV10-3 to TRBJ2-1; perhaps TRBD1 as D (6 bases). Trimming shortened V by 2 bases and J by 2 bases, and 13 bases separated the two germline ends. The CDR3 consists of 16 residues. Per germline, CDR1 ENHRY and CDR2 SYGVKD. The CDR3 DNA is TGTGCCATCAGTGAGAAGCCAGGGGTCCCCTACAATGAGCAGTTCTTC. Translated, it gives CAISEKPGVPYNEQFF.

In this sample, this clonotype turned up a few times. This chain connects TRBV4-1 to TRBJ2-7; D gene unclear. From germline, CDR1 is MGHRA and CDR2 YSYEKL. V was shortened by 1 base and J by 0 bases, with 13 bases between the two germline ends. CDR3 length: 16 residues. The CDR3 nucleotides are TGCGCCAGCAGCCAAGGCCTTTCCCAGGACTCCTACGAGCAGTACTTC. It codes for CASSQGLSQDSYEQYF.

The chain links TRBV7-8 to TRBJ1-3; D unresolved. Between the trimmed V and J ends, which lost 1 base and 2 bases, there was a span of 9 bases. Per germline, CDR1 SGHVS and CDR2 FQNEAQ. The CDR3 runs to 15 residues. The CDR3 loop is CASSLGVPPGNTIYF. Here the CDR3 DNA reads TGTGCCAGCAGCTTAGGGGTTCCCCCTGGAAACACCATATATTTT.

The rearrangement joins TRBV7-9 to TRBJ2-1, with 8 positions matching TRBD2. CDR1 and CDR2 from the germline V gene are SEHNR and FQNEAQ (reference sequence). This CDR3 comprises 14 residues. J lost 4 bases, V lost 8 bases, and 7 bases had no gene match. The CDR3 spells CASVTSGGYNEQFF. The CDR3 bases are TGTGCCAGCGTAACCAGCGGGGGTTACAATGAGCAGTTCTTC. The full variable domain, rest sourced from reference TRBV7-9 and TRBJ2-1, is DTGVSQNPRHKITKRGQNVTFRCDPISEHNRLYWYRQTLGQGPEFLTYFQNEAQLEKSRLLSDRFSAERPKGSFSTLEIQRTEQGDSAMYLCASVTSGGYNEQFFGPGTRLTVL.

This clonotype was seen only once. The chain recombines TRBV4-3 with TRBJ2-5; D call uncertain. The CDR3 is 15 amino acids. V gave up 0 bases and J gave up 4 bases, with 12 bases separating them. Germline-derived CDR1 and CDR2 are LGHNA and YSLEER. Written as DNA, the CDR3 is TGCGCCAGCAGCCAAGATGGTGGTTGGAGAGAGACCCAGTACTTC. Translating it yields CASSQDGGWRETQYF.

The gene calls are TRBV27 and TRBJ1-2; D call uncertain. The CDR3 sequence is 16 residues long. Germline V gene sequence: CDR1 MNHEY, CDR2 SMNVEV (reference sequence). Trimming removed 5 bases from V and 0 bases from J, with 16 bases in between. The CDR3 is CASSHEILPANYGYTF. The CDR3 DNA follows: TGTGCCAGCAGTCACGAGATATTACCCGCTAACTATGGCTACACCTTC.

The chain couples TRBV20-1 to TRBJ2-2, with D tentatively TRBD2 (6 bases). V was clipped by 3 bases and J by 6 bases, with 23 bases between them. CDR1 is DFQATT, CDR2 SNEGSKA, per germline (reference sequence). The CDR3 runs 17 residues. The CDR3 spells CSASGTRGRGKAGELFF. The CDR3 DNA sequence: TGCAGTGCTAGTGGGACCCGGGGGAGAGGGAAGGCCGGGGAGCTGTTTTTT.

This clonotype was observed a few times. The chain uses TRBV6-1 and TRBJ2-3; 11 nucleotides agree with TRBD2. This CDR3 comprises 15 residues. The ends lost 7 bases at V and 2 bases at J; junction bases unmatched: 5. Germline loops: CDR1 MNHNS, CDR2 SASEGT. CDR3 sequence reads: CASTLTSGDTDTQYF. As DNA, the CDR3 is TGTGCCAGCACATTGACTAGCGGGGACACAGATACGCAGTATTTT.

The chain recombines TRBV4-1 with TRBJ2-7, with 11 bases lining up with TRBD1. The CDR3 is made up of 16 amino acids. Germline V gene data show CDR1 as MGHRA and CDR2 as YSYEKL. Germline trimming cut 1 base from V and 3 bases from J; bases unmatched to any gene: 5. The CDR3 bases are TGCGCCAGCAGCCAAGGCTGGACAGGGGGCGGCTACGAGCAGTACTTC. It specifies CASSQGWTGGGYEQYF.

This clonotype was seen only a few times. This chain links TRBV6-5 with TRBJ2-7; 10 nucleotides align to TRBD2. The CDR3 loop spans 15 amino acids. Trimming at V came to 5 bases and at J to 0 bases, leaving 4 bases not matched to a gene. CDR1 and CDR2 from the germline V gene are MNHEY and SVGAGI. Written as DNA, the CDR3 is TGTGCCAGCAGTGGACTAGCGGCTTACTCCTACGAGCAGTACTTC. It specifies CASSGLAAYSYEQYF.

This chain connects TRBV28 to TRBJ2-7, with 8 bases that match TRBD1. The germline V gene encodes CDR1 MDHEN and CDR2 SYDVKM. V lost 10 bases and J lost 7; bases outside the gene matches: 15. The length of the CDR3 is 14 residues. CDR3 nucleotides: TGTGCCACCAACGGAAATACAGGGGGATGGGAGCAGTACTTC. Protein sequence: CATNGNTGGWEQYF.

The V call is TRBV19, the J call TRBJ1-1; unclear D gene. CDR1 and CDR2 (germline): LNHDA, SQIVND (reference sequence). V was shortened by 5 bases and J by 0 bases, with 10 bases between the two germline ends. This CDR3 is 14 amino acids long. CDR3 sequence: CASSESVMNTEAFF. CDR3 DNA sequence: TGTGCCAGTAGTGAGTCCGTCATGAACACTGAAGCTTTCTTT.

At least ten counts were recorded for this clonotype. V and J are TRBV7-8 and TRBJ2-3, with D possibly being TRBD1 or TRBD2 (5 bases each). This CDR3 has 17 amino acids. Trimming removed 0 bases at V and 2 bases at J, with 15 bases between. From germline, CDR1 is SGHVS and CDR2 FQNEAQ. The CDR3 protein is CASSLAPRVAFTDTQYF. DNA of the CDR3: TGTGCCAGCAGCTTAGCGCCCAGGGTAGCGTTCACAGATACGCAGTATTTT.

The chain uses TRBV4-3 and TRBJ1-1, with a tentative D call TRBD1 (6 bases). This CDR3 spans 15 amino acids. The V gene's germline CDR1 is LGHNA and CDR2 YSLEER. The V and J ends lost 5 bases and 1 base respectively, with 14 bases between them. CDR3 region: CASSIPGQRNTEAFF. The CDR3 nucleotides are TGCGCCAGCAGCATACCCGGACAGCGGAACACTGAAGCTTTCTTT.

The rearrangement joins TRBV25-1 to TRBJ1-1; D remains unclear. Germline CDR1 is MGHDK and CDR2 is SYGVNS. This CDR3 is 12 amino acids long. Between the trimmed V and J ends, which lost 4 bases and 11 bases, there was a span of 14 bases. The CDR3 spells CASSGGWASAFF. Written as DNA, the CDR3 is TGTGCCAGCAGTGGGGGTTGGGCTTCGGCTTTCTTT.

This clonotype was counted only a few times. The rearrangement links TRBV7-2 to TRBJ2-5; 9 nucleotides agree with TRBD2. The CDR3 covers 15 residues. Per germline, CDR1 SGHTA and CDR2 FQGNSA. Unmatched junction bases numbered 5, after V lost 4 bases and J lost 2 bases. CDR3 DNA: TGTGCCAGCAGCTATAGCGGGGGATGGCAAGAGACCCAGTACTTC. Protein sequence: CASSYSGGWQETQYF.

Written as DNA, the CDR3 is TGTGCCAGCAGTGAACGGAAGGGCGGTACAATGAACACTGAAGCTTTCTTT. This codes for CASSERKGGTMNTEAFF. The J gene is TRBJ1-1, the V gene TRBV6-1, with D unclear. Germline V lookup: CDR1 MNHNS, CDR2 SASEGT. Trimming shortened V by 2 bases and J by 0 bases, and 16 bases separated the two germline ends. The CDR3 runs to 17 residues.

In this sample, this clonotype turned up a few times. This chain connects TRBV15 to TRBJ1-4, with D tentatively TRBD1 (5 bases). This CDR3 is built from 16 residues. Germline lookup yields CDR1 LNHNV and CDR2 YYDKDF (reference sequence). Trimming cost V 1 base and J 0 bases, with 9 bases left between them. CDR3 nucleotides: TGTGCCACCAGCAGAGTAAGGGGCGCAACTAATGAAAAACTGTTTTTT. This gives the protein CATSRVRGATNEKLFF.

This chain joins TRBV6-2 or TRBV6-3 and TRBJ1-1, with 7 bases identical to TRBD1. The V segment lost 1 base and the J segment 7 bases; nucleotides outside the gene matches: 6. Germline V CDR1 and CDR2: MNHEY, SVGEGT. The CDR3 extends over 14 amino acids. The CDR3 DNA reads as TGTGCCAGCAGTTACTATGTACAGGGGCATGAAGCTTTCTTT. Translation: CASSYYVQGHEAFF.

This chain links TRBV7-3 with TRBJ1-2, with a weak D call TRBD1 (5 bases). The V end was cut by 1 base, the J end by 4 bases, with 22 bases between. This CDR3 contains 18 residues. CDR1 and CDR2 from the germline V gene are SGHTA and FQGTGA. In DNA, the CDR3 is TGTGCCAGCAGCTTAAAGGGGTGGTTCGAGGGTGAGATCTATGGCTACACCTTC. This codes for CASSLKGWFEGEIYGYTF.

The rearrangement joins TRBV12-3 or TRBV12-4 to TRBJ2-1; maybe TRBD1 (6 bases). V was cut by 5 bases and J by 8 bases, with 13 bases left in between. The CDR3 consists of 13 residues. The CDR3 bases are TGTGCCAGCAGTGCCCTAGGGGGAGATGAGCAGTTCTTC. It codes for CASSALGGDEQFF.

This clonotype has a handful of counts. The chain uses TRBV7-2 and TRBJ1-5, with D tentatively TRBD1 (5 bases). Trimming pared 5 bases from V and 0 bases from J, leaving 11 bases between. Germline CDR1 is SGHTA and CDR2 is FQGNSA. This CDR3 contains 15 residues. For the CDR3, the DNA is TGTGCCAGCAGCCCCTGGGGCGTTAGCAATCAGCCCCAGCATTTT. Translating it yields CASSPWGVSNQPQHF.

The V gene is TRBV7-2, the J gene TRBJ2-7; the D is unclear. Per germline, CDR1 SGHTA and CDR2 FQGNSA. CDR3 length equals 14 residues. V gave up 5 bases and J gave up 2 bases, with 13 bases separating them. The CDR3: CASSHGPAAYEQYF. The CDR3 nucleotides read TGTGCCAGCAGCCACGGGCCCGCCGCCTACGAGCAGTACTTC.

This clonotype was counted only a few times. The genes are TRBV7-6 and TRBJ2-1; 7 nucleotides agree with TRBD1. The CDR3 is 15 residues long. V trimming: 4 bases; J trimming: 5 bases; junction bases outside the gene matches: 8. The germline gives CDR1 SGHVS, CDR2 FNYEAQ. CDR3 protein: CASSSRTGPNNEQFF. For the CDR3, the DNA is TGTGCCAGCAGCTCGAGGACAGGCCCGAACAATGAGCAGTTCTTC.

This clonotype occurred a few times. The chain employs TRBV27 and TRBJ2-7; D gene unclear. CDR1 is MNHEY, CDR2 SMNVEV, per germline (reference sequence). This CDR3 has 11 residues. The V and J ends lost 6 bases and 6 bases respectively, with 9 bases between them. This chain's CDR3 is CASRKSAEQYF. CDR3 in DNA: TGTGCCAGCAGGAAGTCAGCCGAGCAGTACTTC.